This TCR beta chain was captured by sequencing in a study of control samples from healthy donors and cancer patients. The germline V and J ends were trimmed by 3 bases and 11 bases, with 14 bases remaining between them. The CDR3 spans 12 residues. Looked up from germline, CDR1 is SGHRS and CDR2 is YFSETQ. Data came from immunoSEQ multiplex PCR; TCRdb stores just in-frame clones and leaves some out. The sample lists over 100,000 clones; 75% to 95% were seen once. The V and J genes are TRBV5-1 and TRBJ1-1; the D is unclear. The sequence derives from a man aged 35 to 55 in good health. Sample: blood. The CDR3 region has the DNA TGCGCCAGCAGCTACCTCGGCCGGGAGGCTTTCTTT. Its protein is CASSYLGREAFF. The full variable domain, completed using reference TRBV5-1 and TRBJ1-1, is KAGVTQTPRYLIKTRGQQVTLSCSPISGHRSVSWYQQTPGQGLQFLFEYFSETQRNKGNFPGRFSGRQFSNSRSEMNVSTLELGDSALYLCASSYLGREAFFGQGTRLTVV.